This T cell receptor beta chain was observed in a study of cytomegalovirus exposure and HLA in healthy donors. Trimming at V came to 3 bases and at J to 6 bases, leaving 11 bases not matched to a gene. Germline V lookup: CDR1 KGHSH, CDR2 LQKENI. This CDR3 is built from 16 residues. Amplification used 60 Vbeta primers and 13 Jbeta primers. The repertoire was sequenced with immunoSEQ multiplex PCR; TCRdb's copy has only in-frame clones and lacks some. Of 150,000 to 200,000 clones in the sample, 79% are singletons; the top ten hold 4.4%. Of note for this clone: Antigen specificity is unknown.

Donors likely had unrecorded immune exposures despite being nominally healthy when sampled. Study-level results: Follow-up analysis later connected one missense variant in DCLRE1C with trimming of TCR beta V- and J-genes.

This receptor was taken from a woman aged 25 to 45 in good health and CMV-seropositive. Sequencing input: PBMCs. V and J are TRBV18 and TRBJ2-3; 8 bases agree with TRBD2. The CDR3, as DNA: TGTGCCAGCTCACCCCTGGGAGCGGGGGCCAAGGATACGCAGTATTTT. The encoded protein is CASSPLGAGAKDTQYF.